What follows are 8 T cell receptor beta chains derived from one specimen sequenced in a study of STAT3 mutations in large granular lymphocyte leukemia. Study-wide findings and caveats: Every T-LGLL patient had at least one immunodominant TCRbeta clonotype.

No antigen has been assigned to these receptors. Here immunoSEQ multiplex PCR was the method, and the copy in TCRdb shows in-frame clones only, minus some. The table has about 19,000 clones, around 93% seen once; the top ten hold 45%. Sequences were obtained from peripheral blood mononuclear cells. The source is a man aged 55-75 years with T-cell large granular lymphocyte leukemia. Some clones in this sample may be carry-over from other donors' samples.

The chain recombines TRBV30 with TRBJ2-7, with 8 bases matching TRBD1. The V segment lost 8 bases and the J segment 3 bases; nucleotides outside the gene matches: 6. The CDR3 consists of 12 residues. CDR1 is GTSNPN, CDR2 SVGIG, per germline (reference sequence). The chain's CDR3 is CAARQGSYEQYF. CDR3 DNA sequence: TGTGCCGCTAGACAGGGGAGCTACGAGCAGTACTTC.

The chain recombines TRBV4-1 with TRBJ2-5, with 7 bases fitting TRBD2. The germline CDR1 and CDR2 sequences are MGHRA and YSYEKL. Unmatched junction bases numbered 11, after V lost 0 bases and J lost 1 base. This CDR3 has 18 amino acids. Here the CDR3 reads CASSQDRGGASGQETQYF. In nucleotides, the CDR3 is TGCGCCAGCAGCCAAGACCGCGGCGGGGCTAGCGGCCAAGAGACCCAGTACTTC.

The V and J genes are TRBV19 and TRBJ1-5, with no clear D. Germline CDR1 and CDR2: LNHDA and SQIVND (reference sequence). The CDR3 is made up of 12 amino acids. The germline V and J ends were trimmed by 9 bases and 0 bases, with 6 bases remaining between them. DNA of the CDR3: TGTGCCAGCAGACCTAGCAATCAGCCCCAGCATTTT. The encoded protein is CASRPSNQPQHF.

This clone was counted once. CDR3 sequence reads: CASCRDRQETQYF. CDR3 bases: TGTGCCAGCTGCCGGGACAGACAAGAGACCCAGTACTTC. This chain uses TRBV6-5 with TRBJ2-5, with TRBD1 matching over 7 bases. After removal of 8 bases from V and 2 bases from J, the junction contained 5 bases not matched to a gene. This CDR3 contains 13 residues. Germline V gene sequence: CDR1 MNHEY, CDR2 SVGAGI.

The chain recombines TRBV6-6 with TRBJ1-1; no clear D gene. This CDR3 spans 11 amino acids. Germline loops: CDR1 MNHNY, CDR2 SVGAGI (reference sequence). Trimming removed 6 bases from V and 6 bases from J, with 8 bases in between. The CDR3 sequence: CASSQESEAFF. CDR3 DNA sequence: TGTGCCAGCAGCCAGGAATCTGAAGCTTTCTTT.

The chain joins TRBV5-1 to TRBJ1-2, with D unclear. V dropped 2 bases and J dropped 5 bases, with 10 bases sitting between them. Germline assignment: CDR1 SGHRS and CDR2 YFSETQ. The CDR3 extends over 13 amino acids. CDR3 sequence: CASSLRGGYGYTF. The CDR3 DNA sequence: TGCGCCAGCAGCTTACGGGGAGGGTATGGCTACACCTTC. Full variable domain (remainder filled in from reference TRBV5-1 and TRBJ1-2): KAGVTQTPRYLIKTRGQQVTLSCSPISGHRSVSWYQQTPGQGLQFLFEYFSETQRNKGNFPGRFSGRQFSNSRSEMNVSTLELGDSALYLCASSLRGGYGYTFGSGTRLTVV.

This chain connects TRBV6-6 to TRBJ2-7; 12 nucleotides agree with TRBD2. Unmatched junction bases numbered 3, after V lost 6 bases and J lost 3 bases. The CDR3 loop spans 14 amino acids. The germline V gene has CDR1 MNHNY and CDR2 SVGAGI (reference sequence). CDR3 loop: CASSQLAGGYEQYF. CDR3 bases: TGTGCCAGCAGCCAACTAGCGGGGGGCTACGAGCAGTACTTC.

The genes are TRBV4-1 and TRBJ1-5; TRBD1 matches 8 bases. The CDR3 runs to 17 residues. The ends lost 0 bases at V and 1 base at J; junction bases unmatched: 5. The germline V gene has CDR1 MGHRA and CDR2 YSYEKL. CDR3 loop: CASSQDGTGGSNQPQHF. CDR3 bases: TGCGCCAGCAGCCAAGACGGCACAGGGGGAAGCAATCAGCCCCAGCATTTT.